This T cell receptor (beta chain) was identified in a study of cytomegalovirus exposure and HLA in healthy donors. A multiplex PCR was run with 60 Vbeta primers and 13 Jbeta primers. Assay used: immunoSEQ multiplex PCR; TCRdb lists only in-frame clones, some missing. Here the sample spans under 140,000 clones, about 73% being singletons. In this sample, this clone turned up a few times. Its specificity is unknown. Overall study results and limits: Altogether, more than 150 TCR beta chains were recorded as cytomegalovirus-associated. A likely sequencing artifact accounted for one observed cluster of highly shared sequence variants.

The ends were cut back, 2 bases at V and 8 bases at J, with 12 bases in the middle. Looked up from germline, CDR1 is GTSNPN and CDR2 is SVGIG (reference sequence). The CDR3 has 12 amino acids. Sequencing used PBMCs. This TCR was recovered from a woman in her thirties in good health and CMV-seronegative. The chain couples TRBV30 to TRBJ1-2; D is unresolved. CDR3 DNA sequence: TGTGCCTGGAGTTGGCAGGCAGGCGGCTACACCTTC. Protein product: CAWSWQAGGYTF.